Below are 28 T cell receptor beta chains sequenced from a single sample in a study of metastatic and nonmetastatic thyroid tumors. With MiXCR, TCRdb called clones anew from the PCR reads. This table holds roughly 32,000 clones, approximately 7% found once. Thyroid surgery was preceded by no treatment in any patient. Sequencing used blood. The receptor source for this set is a female donor with papillary thyroid cancer or a benign thyroid nodule (not recorded which). Some clones in this sample may be carry-over from other donors' samples.

There are many counts of this clone. The gene calls are TRBV7-2 and TRBJ2-1; possibly TRBD2 for D (5 bases). The V end was cut by 0 bases, the J end by 4 bases, with 10 bases between. CDR3 length equals 15 residues. Germline lookup yields CDR1 SGHTA and CDR2 FQGNSA. In DNA, the CDR3 is TGTGCCAGCAGCTTAGCCTGGACGGGGTACAATGAGCAGTTCTTC. Amino acids: CASSLAWTGYNEQFF.

This clone appeared a few times. The CDR3 coding sequence is TGTGCCAGAACCCAGGGGGGTACCTTGAACACTGAAGCTTTCTTT. Protein: CARTQGGTLNTEAFF. J is TRBJ1-1 and V is TRBV2; 7 bases are a match to TRBD1. Germline lookup yields CDR1 SNHLY and CDR2 FYNNEI. V lost 9 bases, J lost 0 bases, and 10 bases stayed unmatched. The CDR3 is 15 residues long.

This clone was seen repeatedly, ten times or more. Given a much more abundant clone one base away, this may be a read error. The chain employs TRBV5-1 and TRBJ1-2, with D perhaps TRBD1 (6 bases). Trimming shortened V by 0 bases and J by 4 bases, and 16 bases separated the two germline ends. The CDR3 totals 16 residues. CDR1 and CDR2 (germline): SGHRS, YFSETQ. CDR3 nucleotide sequence: TGCGCCAGCAGCTTGGTCCCGACAGGAGGTAGCTATGGCTACACCTTC. The encoded protein is CASSLVPTGGSYGYTF. The complete variable domain, with remaining parts taken from reference TRBV5-1 and TRBJ1-2, reads KAGVTQTPRYLIKTRGQQVTLSCSPISGHRSVSWYQQTPGQGLQFLFEYFSETQRNKGNFPGRFSGRQFSNSRSEMNVSTLELGDSALYLCASSLVPTGGSYGYTFGSGTRLTVV.

The sample holds many counts of this clone. V usage is TRBV20-1 and J usage is TRBJ1-2; D not certain. Germline loops: CDR1 DFQATT, CDR2 SNEGSKA (reference sequence). The CDR3 covers 14 residues. Trimming stripped 0 bases from V and 7 bases from J, with 15 bases between. CDR3 sequence (DNA): TGCAGTGCTAGAGATTCTGGAGGGTACAGTGGCTACACCTTC. This codes for CSARDSGGYSGYTF.

V usage is TRBV5-4 and J usage is TRBJ2-1; TRBD2 matches 7 bases. This CDR3 has 14 amino acids. The V gene's germline CDR1 is SGHNT and CDR2 YYREEE (reference sequence). V was pared by 2 bases and J by 2 bases, with 1 base of the junction left unmatched. This chain's CDR3 is CASSLAGPYNEQFF. The CDR3 bases are TGTGCCAGCAGCTTAGCGGGACCCTACAATGAGCAGTTCTTC.

Note on this clone: One junction end does not reproduce the germline sequence, and a read error may be involved. The chain carries TRBV30 and TRBJ1-2; 8 positions match TRBD1. Germline CDR1 is GTSNPN and CDR2 is SVGIG (reference sequence). This CDR3 comprises 15 residues. CDR3 loop: CAYIPGGGSHYCYTF. DNA for the CDR3: TGTGCCTACATCCCAGGGGGCGGAAGCCACTATTGCTACACCTTC.

This clone was detected many times. The V call is TRBV18, the J call TRBJ1-2; a possible D gene is TRBD1 (6 bases). This CDR3 spans 13 amino acids. Germline CDR1 KGHSH, CDR2 LQKENI. The V gene lost 4 bases and the J gene lost 3 bases, with 9 bases spanning the gap. This CDR3 reads CASSLNRDYGYTF. Written as DNA, the CDR3 is TGTGCCAGCTCACTAAACAGGGACTATGGCTACACCTTC.

This clone came up many times. This rearrangement joins TRBV4-1 to TRBJ2-4, with D tentatively TRBD1 or TRBD2 (6 bases each). Germline V CDR1 and CDR2: MGHRA, YSYEKL. The CDR3 loop spans 18 amino acids. Deletions cut 0 bases from V and 5 bases from J, with 20 bases between. The CDR3 bases are TGCGCCAGCAGCCAAGAGGGACCGGGGGCTAAGGGGGAAAACATTCAGTACTTC. Amino acids: CASSQEGPGAKGENIQYF.

This clone has a count of ten or more. The J gene is TRBJ2-6, the V gene TRBV4-1; D gene unclear. The germline V and J ends were trimmed by 0 bases and 0 bases, with 6 bases remaining between them. This CDR3 has 16 residues. Germline CDR1 and CDR2: MGHRA and YSYEKL. In DNA form, the CDR3 reads TGCGCCAGCAGCCAAGATGAACTCTCTGGGGCCAACGTCCTGACTTTC. Its translation: CASSQDELSGANVLTF.

This clone has just one count. J is TRBJ1-5 and V is TRBV15, with 7 bases identical to TRBD1. Looked up from germline, CDR1 is LNHNV and CDR2 is YYDKDF (reference sequence). V trimming: 7 bases; J trimming: 13 bases; junction bases outside the gene matches: 19. The CDR3 loop spans 15 amino acids. CDR3 residues: CATIRDFRAGGRQHF. The CDR3 DNA sequence: TGTGCCACCATTAGAGACTTCCGAGCAGGGGGACGTCAGCATTTT. Variable domain in full (rest from reference TRBV15 and TRBJ1-5): DAMVIQNPRYQVTQFGKPVTLSCSQTLNHNVMYWYQQKSSQAPKLLFHYYDKDFNNEADTPDNFQSRRPNTSFCFLDIRSPGLGDTAMYLCATIRDFRAGGRQHFGDGTRLSIL.

This clone was seen ten or more times. V gene TRBV5-1 combines with J gene TRBJ2-1, with D tentatively TRBD1 or TRBD2 (6 bases each). Germline values: CDR1 SGHRS, CDR2 YFSETQ. The CDR3 covers 15 residues. V was trimmed by 0 bases and J by 5 bases, leaving 12 bases between them. CDR3 DNA: TGCGCCAGCAGCTTGGTAGGAGGGACACACAATGAGCAGTTCTTC. Amino acid sequence: CASSLVGGTHNEQFF.

This clone was observed at least ten times. The rearrangement uses TRBV12-3 or TRBV12-4 and TRBJ2-5; no clear D. CDR3 size: 14 residues. V was trimmed by 6 bases and J by 1 base, leaving 12 bases between them. The CDR3 DNA is TGTGCCAGCAGCAGACCCGAGAGCCAAGAGACCCAGTACTTC. As protein: CASSRPESQETQYF.

This clone was observed at least ten times. Other nucleotide sequences in the sample specify the same CDR3. The chain has TRBV15 and TRBJ2-5, with TRBD2 identical over 11 bases. This CDR3 has 16 residues. The V gene end was trimmed by 5 bases and the J gene end by 1 base; junction bases not matched to a gene: 6. CDR1 is LNHNV, CDR2 YYDKDF, per germline (reference sequence). This CDR3 is CATSGSGLAVQETQYF. CDR3 in DNA: TGTGCCACCAGCGGTTCGGGACTAGCGGTCCAAGAGACCCAGTACTTC.

V and J are TRBV20-1 and TRBJ2-7, with unresolved D. This CDR3 has 14 residues. V was cut by 8 bases and J by 5 bases, with 22 bases left in between. Per germline, CDR1 DFQATT and CDR2 SNEGSKA (reference sequence). CDR3 sequence: CSSDAMPGRDEQYF. CDR3 sequence (DNA): TGCAGTTCTGACGCAATGCCGGGTCGAGACGAGCAGTACTTC.

This clone was seen many times. The chain is built from TRBV6-1 and TRBJ1-1; 8 bases are shared with TRBD1. V shed 6 bases and J 1 base; nucleotides not matched to a gene: 7. CDR1 is MNHNS, CDR2 SASEGT, per germline. This CDR3 has 15 residues. The CDR3 nucleotides read TGTGCCAGCAGGCGAACAGGGGGAGGGAACACTGAAGCTTTCTTT. Its translation: CASRRTGGGNTEAFF.

As to this clone: A much more abundant neighbour one base away suggests this may be a read error. The V and J genes are TRBV20-1 and TRBJ2-3, with 7 bases lining up with TRBD1. This CDR3 comprises 20 residues. Trimming at V came to 5 bases and at J to 2 bases, leaving 25 bases not matched to a gene. Germline CDR1 and CDR2: DFQATT and SNEGSKA (reference sequence). Here the CDR3 reads CSALLTPGTDTPSLTDTQYF. The CDR3 nucleotides are TGCAGTGCTCTCCTTACCCCCGGGACAGACACCCCTTCCCTCACAGATACGCAGTATTTT.

There are many counts of this clone. The CDR3 reads CASSLGGNIQYF. The CDR3 bases are TGCGCCAGCAGCTTGGGAGGGAACATTCAGTACTTC. V is TRBV5-1 and J is TRBJ2-4; a possible D gene is TRBD2 (5 bases). Germline lookup yields CDR1 SGHRS and CDR2 YFSETQ. Trimming took 0 bases from V and 7 from J, leaving 5 bases between them. The CDR3 is 12 amino acids.

This clone has at least ten counts. The CDR3 region has the DNA TGCGCCAGCAGCACCACACCGGGACAAGGCTACGAGCAGTACTTC. It specifies CASSTTPGQGYEQYF. The chain joins TRBV5-1 to TRBJ2-7, with D tentatively TRBD1 (6 bases). CDR3 length: 15 amino acids. CDR1 SGHRS and CDR2 YFSETQ come from the germline V gene. V lost 4 bases to trimming and J lost 3 bases, with 17 bases between them.

The CDR3 region is CASRLGQNTVELFF. The CDR3 DNA reads as TGTGCCAGCAGATTGGGACAGAACACCGTTGAGCTGTTTTTT. The rearrangement joins TRBV11-2 to TRBJ2-2; 7 bases agree with TRBD1. This CDR3 is 14 amino acids long. CDR1 is SGHAT and CDR2 is FQNNGV in the germline V gene. V shed 6 bases, J shed 11 bases, and the junction held 12 bases outside the gene matches.

This clone was seen a handful of times. This chain joins TRBV20-1 and TRBJ2-4; 10 nucleotides agree with TRBD1. V shed 2 bases and J 8 bases; nucleotides not matched to a gene: 9. CDR1 and CDR2 from the germline V gene are DFQATT and SNEGSKA (reference sequence). The CDR3 has 15 amino acids. The CDR3 region is CSARLPRDRGHIQYF. The CDR3 nucleotides are TGCAGTGCTAGACTTCCCCGGGACAGGGGCCACATTCAGTACTTC.

There are many counts of this clone. The V gene is TRBV5-1, the J gene TRBJ1-1; D may be TRBD1 (6 bases). CDR1 is SGHRS and CDR2 is YFSETQ in the germline V gene. The V end was cut by 4 bases, the J end by 0 bases, with 10 bases between. The CDR3 runs to 14 residues. The CDR3 nucleotides are TGCGCCAGCAGCAGGGGGGATTTGAACACTGAAGCTTTCTTT. Translated, it gives CASSRGDLNTEAFF. The entire variable domain, with the rest obtained from reference TRBV5-1 and TRBJ1-1, is as follows: KAGVTQTPRYLIKTRGQQVTLSCSPISGHRSVSWYQQTPGQGLQFLFEYFSETQRNKGNFPGRFSGRQFSNSRSEMNVSTLELGDSALYLCASSRGDLNTEAFFGQGTRLTVV.

This clone came up many times. The chain uses TRBV10-1 and TRBJ1-1; perhaps TRBD1 as D (6 bases). This CDR3 is built from 14 residues. CDR1 is WNHNN and CDR2 is SYGVQD in the germline V gene (reference sequence). V was trimmed by 0 bases and J by 6 bases, leaving 11 bases between them. The CDR3 bases are TGCGCCAGCAGTGAGTCCACAGGGAGGTCTGAAGCTTTCTTT. This translates into CASSESTGRSEAFF.

This clone was detected many times. V is TRBV4-3 and J is TRBJ2-7; D perhaps matches TRBD1 (5 bases). The CDR3 spans 16 residues. V lost 0 bases and J lost 0, with 12 bases in between. Per the germline V gene, CDR1 is LGHNA and CDR2 is YSLEER. CDR3 region: CASSQEQTALSYEQYF. In DNA form, the CDR3 reads TGCGCCAGCAGCCAAGAACAGACAGCCCTCTCCTACGAGCAGTACTTC.

This clone was seen many times. The chain combines TRBV19 with TRBJ1-6; D is unresolved. This CDR3 is 13 amino acids long. V was shortened by 5 bases and J by 7 bases, with 9 bases between the two germline ends. Per the germline V gene, CDR1 is LNHDA and CDR2 is SQIVND (reference sequence). The CDR3 is CASSQSLNSPLHF. Here the CDR3 DNA reads TGTGCCAGTAGTCAAAGCCTCAATTCACCCCTCCACTTT. Combining the CDR3 with reference TRBV19 and TRBJ1-6 gives the whole variable domain DGGITQSPKYLFRKEGQNVTLSCEQNLNHDAMYWYRQDPGQGLRLIYYSQIVNDFQKGDIAEGYSVSREKKESFPLTVTSAQKNPTAFYLCASSQSLNSPLHFGNGTRLTVT.

At least ten counts were recorded for this clone. The chain couples TRBV28 to TRBJ2-1; possibly TRBD1 for D (5 bases). The V end lost 4 bases, the J end lost 8 bases, and 15 bases lay between the germline ends. CDR3 length: 14 residues. CDR1 MDHEN and CDR2 SYDVKM come from the germline V gene. The CDR3: CASSSPQGAHEQFF. The CDR3 bases are TGTGCCAGCAGTTCCCCGCAGGGTGCCCATGAGCAGTTCTTC.

The table lists this clone with many counts. The V gene is TRBV10-1, the J gene TRBJ2-1, with 7 bases that match TRBD2. Trimming cost V 2 bases and J 10 bases; bases outside gene matches: 14. CDR1 WNHNN and CDR2 SYGVQD come from the germline V gene (reference sequence). The CDR3 sequence is 16 residues long. CDR3 in DNA: TGCGCCAGCAGTGAGGGGGGGGGAGGGTCACTTAGGGAGCAGTTCTTC. As protein: CASSEGGGGSLREQFF.

This clone was detected many times. This chain connects TRBV12-5 to TRBJ2-7; 13 bases map to TRBD2. The CDR3 extends over 14 amino acids. Looked up from germline, CDR1 is LGHNT and CDR2 is FRNRAP. The J segment lost 5 bases and the V segment lost 6 bases, leaving 4 bases of the junction unmatched. CDR3 residues: CASGPGLAGDEQYF. The CDR3 DNA follows: TGTGCTAGTGGGCCCGGACTAGCGGGGGACGAGCAGTACTTC.

This clone has a count of ten or more. This CDR3 reads CASSPSRGLIEADPFF. The CDR3 nucleotides read TGTGCCAGTAGTCCCTCGAGAGGGCTAATCGAGGCTGACCCTTTCTTT. V gene TRBV19 combines with J gene TRBJ1-1; D is uncertain. The CDR3 is 16 amino acids. Germline V CDR1 and CDR2: LNHDA, SQIVND (reference sequence). V lost 5 bases and J lost 12, with 28 bases in between.